The entry below gives a single T cell receptor beta chain sequence along with its context. Its antigen is not identified. Primed by a sample-barcoded 5' primer and a J-beta primer mix, a second PCR proceeded for roughly 7 to 11 cycles. One entry per CDR3 protein results from TCRdb running MiXCR on the 5' RACE reads. The table includes around 1.1 million distinct CDR3 sequences, 35% to 40% detected once. This CDR3 is 16 amino acids long. Germline V gene lookup returns CDR1 SNHLY and CDR2 FYNNEI. Trimming took off 2 bases at V and 2 bases at J, with 12 bases between the two ends. These data belong to a study of blood T cells in healthy people across ages. Study background: With template switching, about one barcoded beta molecule was captured per two T cells.

The study's findings and limits: Expanded clonotype changes were possibly confounded by unknown donor CMV status. Estimates of total diversity, which came from one million sequenced T cells, were considered to be underestimates. Getting older went along with TCR beta diversity per million T cells dropping roughly linearly.

This chain connects TRBV2 to TRBJ1-4, with D hard to call. This TCR came from a man aged 18 to 29 in good health. The sequenced sample consisted of blood. Here the CDR3 reads CASSETIAMTNEKLFF. The CDR3 bases are TGTGCCAGCAGTGAAACGATCGCTATGACTAATGAAAAACTGTTTTTT.